Sequencing of this T cell receptor (beta chain) was carried out in a study of cytomegalovirus exposure and HLA in healthy donors. Study-level points and caveats: A few of the chains that were CMV-associated were confirmed in vitro to be specific for CMV antigens.

In the PCR, 60 Vbeta and 13 Jbeta primers were used. TCRdb's table, derived via immunoSEQ multiplex PCR, lists solely in-frame clones and lacks some. Here the sample spans more than 95,000 clones, 60% to 85% being singletons. Per germline, CDR1 MGHDK and CDR2 SYGVNS. V dropped 1 base and J dropped 7; count of bases not matched to a gene: 7. CDR3 length: 16 amino acids. With regard to this clone: The target antigen is unknown.

The receptor's source is a man between 25 and 39 years old in good health and CMV-seronegative. Sequencing was done on a sample of PBMCs. The rearrangement uses TRBV25-1 and TRBJ1-2; 12 nucleotides line up with TRBD1. The chain's CDR3 is CASSELGTGGLSGYTF. CDR3 DNA sequence: TGTGCCAGCAGTGAATTGGGGACAGGGGGCCTGAGTGGCTACACCTTC.